This TCR beta chain was captured by sequencing in a study of T-cell memory formation after mild COVID-19. Points from the study as a whole: The appearance of some responding clones in pre-infection memory suggested that cross-reactive memory joined.

TCRdb reanalysed the 5' RACE reads using MiXCR and keeps one entry per CDR3 protein. The table has approximately 65,000 distinct CDR3 sequences, 16% seen once. CDR1 and CDR2 from the germline V gene are MNHEY and SMNVEV (reference sequence). Germline trimming cut 7 bases from V and 0 bases from J; bases unmatched to any gene: 4. The CDR3 is 16 amino acids. This clonotype has only a few counts. Its antigen is not known. The sequencing sample was made of PBMCs or a T cell subset sorted from them (not recorded which). The chain is built from TRBV27 and TRBJ2-6; TRBD1 matches at 9 bases. This clonotype was obtained from an adult woman who had mild COVID-19 (a few samples of this study predate the infection). Cell type and time point are not known. CDR3 in amino acids: CASKQGAPSGANVLTF. CDR3 in DNA: TGTGCCAGCAAACAGGGGGCGCCCTCTGGGGCCAACGTCCTGACTTTC.